This T cell receptor (beta chain) was recorded in a study of T cell responses to AZD1222 COVID-19 vaccine. Assay used: immunoSEQ multiplex PCR; TCRdb lists only in-frame clones, some missing. This sample has over 150,000 clones, with 80% to 90% found just once. The CDR3 loop spans 15 amino acids. Between the trimmed V and J ends, which lost 6 bases and 2 bases, there was a span of 16 bases. Germline CDR1 reads MNHEY; CDR2 reads SVGAGI. The receptor comes from an adult in good health. V is TRBV6-5 and J is TRBJ2-5; a possible D gene is TRBD1 (6 bases). The sample in question was peripheral blood, obtained on day 0 of AZD1222 vaccination. The DNA for the CDR3 is TGTGCCAGCAGCCGCAGGGGCGCAGGGCAAGAGACCCAGTACTTC. It encodes CASSRRGAGQETQYF.